The next 28 T cell receptor beta chains were all read from a single sample in a study of blood T cell repertoires in COVID-19. Sequenced by immunoSEQ multiplex PCR; TCRdb stores in-frame clones only, minus some. Of approximately 230,000 clones in the sample, around 82% were seen once. The sample consisted of peripheral blood. These TCRs come from a woman at least 80 years old with active or convalescent COVID-19.

This rearrangement joins TRBV18 to TRBJ2-7, with 12 bases aligning to TRBD2. J was trimmed by 0 bases and V by 5 bases; bases with no gene match: 8. Germline CDR1 reads KGHSH; CDR2 reads LQKENI. This CDR3 comprises 17 residues. The CDR3 protein is CASSSRTSGDSSYEQYF. Written as DNA, the CDR3 is TGTGCCAGCTCATCCCGGACTAGCGGGGACAGCTCCTACGAGCAGTACTTC.

Here the CDR3 DNA reads TGTGCCAGCTCGCCCGGGACAAGAACCGGGGAGCTGTTTTTT. As protein: CASSPGTRTGELFF. V usage is TRBV18 and J usage is TRBJ2-2; maybe TRBD1 (6 bases). The CDR3 has 14 residues. Germline V lookup: CDR1 KGHSH, CDR2 LQKENI. V lost 6 bases and J 5 bases, leaving 13 bases between the germline ends. Using reference TRBV18 and TRBJ2-2 for the parts outside the CDR3, the full variable domain is NAGVMQNPRHLVRRRGQEARLRCSPMKGHSHVYWYRQLPEEGLKFMVYLQKENIIDESGMPKERFSAEFPKEGPSILRIQQVVRGDSAAYFCASSPGTRTGELFFGEGSRLTVL.

The rearrangement links TRBV19 to TRBJ1-5; 8 bases match TRBD1. The CDR3 sequence is 16 residues long. In germline, CDR1 is LNHDA, CDR2 SQIVND (reference sequence). The J segment lost 3 bases and the V segment lost 6 bases, leaving 10 bases of the junction unmatched. This CDR3 reads CASSPGQGKFNQPQHF. The CDR3 nucleotides are TGTGCCAGTAGCCCCGGACAGGGAAAGTTCAATCAGCCCCAGCATTTT. The full variable domain, with the rest looked up from reference TRBV19 and TRBJ1-5, is DGGITQSPKYLFRKEGQNVTLSCEQNLNHDAMYWYRQDPGQGLRLIYYSQIVNDFQKGDIAEGYSVSREKKESFPLTVTSAQKNPTAFYLCASSPGQGKFNQPQHFGDGTRLSIL.

V gene TRBV5-6 combines with J gene TRBJ1-3; 9 bases match TRBD1. The CDR3 contains 15 residues. V shed 2 bases, J shed 5 bases, and the junction held 5 bases outside the gene matches. CDR1 and CDR2 (germline): SGHDT, YYEEEE. In DNA form, the CDR3 reads TGTGCCAGCAGCTTCCCTGGGACAGGGCGAAACACCATATATTTT. This encodes CASSFPGTGRNTIYF. The entire variable domain, with the rest obtained from reference TRBV5-6 and TRBJ1-3, is as follows: DAGVTQSPTHLIKTRGQQVTLRCSPKSGHDTVSWYQQALGQGPQFIFQYYEEEERQRGNFPDRFSGHQFPNYSSELNVNALLLGDSALYLCASSFPGTGRNTIYFGEGSWLTVV.

About this clone itself: The identical CDR3 is also encoded by other nucleotide sequences in the sample. The CDR3 here is CASSRDSYNEQFF. The CDR3, as DNA: TGCGCCAGCAGTAGAGATTCCTACAATGAGCAGTTCTTC. V and J are TRBV10-1 and TRBJ2-1; D unresolved. Per the germline V gene, CDR1 is WNHNN and CDR2 is SYGVQD (reference sequence). This CDR3 region has 13 residues. Trimming stripped 5 bases from V and 1 base from J, with 6 bases between.

The CDR3 bases are TGTGCCAGCTCACCGACAAGGACTGAAGCTTTCTTT. As protein: CASSPTRTEAFF. This chain uses TRBV18 with TRBJ1-1; D is uncertain. The CDR3 is made up of 12 amino acids. The V and J ends lost 3 bases and 5 bases respectively, with 7 bases between them. Germline CDR1 is KGHSH and CDR2 is LQKENI.

The J gene is TRBJ1-2, the V gene TRBV18; 7 bases match TRBD1. Germline CDR1 is KGHSH and CDR2 is LQKENI. This CDR3 spans 14 amino acids. V shed 0 bases and J 8 bases; nucleotides not matched to a gene: 6. The CDR3 DNA follows: TGTGCCAGCTCACCACCCGGACAGGCTAGAGGCTACACCTTC. Translating it yields CASSPPGQARGYTF.

The chain couples TRBV11-2 to TRBJ2-7; 10 bases line up with TRBD1. This CDR3 is 15 amino acids long. Germline CDR1 and CDR2: SGHAT and FQNNGV. Trimming at V came to 5 bases and at J to 3 bases, leaving 7 bases not matched to a gene. CDR3 in amino acids: CASSATDRGHYEQYF. The CDR3 nucleotides read TGTGCCAGCAGCGCTACTGACAGGGGGCACTACGAGCAGTACTTC. Looking up the rest from reference TRBV11-2 and TRBJ2-7 gives the full variable domain: EAGVAQSPRYKIIEKRQSVAFWCNPISGHATLYWYQQILGQGPKLLIQFQNNGVVDDSQLPKDRFSAERLKGVDSTLKIQPAKLEDSAVYLCASSATDRGHYEQYFGPGTRLTVT.

This rearrangement joins TRBV5-4 to TRBJ2-7, with 7 bases identical to TRBD1. The CDR3 totals 13 residues. Germline CDR1 reads SGHNT; CDR2 reads YYREEE (reference sequence). Losses at the gene ends were 4 bases for V and 6 bases for J; bases not matched to a gene: 7. CDR3 sequence: CASSLQTGSEQYF. As DNA, the CDR3 is TGTGCCAGCAGCCTACAGACAGGGTCCGAGCAGTACTTC.

V and J are TRBV5-4 and TRBJ2-5, with a possible D match to TRBD2 (6 bases). There are 14 residues in the CDR3. The germline V gene has CDR1 SGHNT and CDR2 YYREEE (reference sequence). The V gene lost 0 bases and the J gene lost 5 bases, with 11 bases spanning the gap. The DNA for the CDR3 is TGTGCCAGCAGCTTGGGTGGCGGGGAGGAGACCCAGTACTTC. It encodes CASSLGGGEETQYF.

This chain uses TRBV27 with TRBJ1-5; 7 bases are shared with TRBD1. The CDR3 totals 15 residues. V shed 6 bases, J shed 6 bases, and the junction held 11 bases outside the gene matches. The germline V gene encodes CDR1 MNHEY and CDR2 SMNVEV (reference sequence). In DNA, the CDR3 is TGTGCCAGCAGGGAGAGCAGGGGGTTAGGTCAGCCCCAGCATTTT. This codes for CASRESRGLGQPQHF.

The chain couples TRBV2 to TRBJ1-2; D is ambiguous. The CDR3 has 15 amino acids. The V end lost 0 bases, the J end lost 6 bases, and 14 bases lay between the germline ends. Germline-derived CDR1 and CDR2 are SNHLY and FYNNEI. CDR3 amino acids: CASSEAGARVDGYTF. The CDR3 DNA follows: TGTGCCAGCAGTGAAGCTGGTGCCCGAGTCGATGGCTACACCTTC. The complete variable domain, with remaining parts taken from reference TRBV2 and TRBJ1-2, reads EPEVTQTPSHQVTQMGQEVILRCVPISNHLYFYWYRQILGQKVEFLVSFYNNEISEKSEIFDDQFSVERPDGSNFTLKIRSTKLEDSAMYFCASSEAGARVDGYTFGSGTRLTVV.

The V and J genes are TRBV5-1 and TRBJ2-7, with D possibly TRBD2 on 5 matching bases. Trimming stripped 2 bases from V and 3 bases from J, with 12 bases between. The CDR3 is made up of 14 amino acids. Germline V gene data show CDR1 as SGHRS and CDR2 as YFSETQ. The CDR3 is CASSFLGNNYEQYF. In DNA, the CDR3 is TGCGCCAGCAGCTTCCTCGGGAACAACTACGAGCAGTACTTC. Full variable domain (missing parts from reference TRBV5-1 and TRBJ2-7): KAGVTQTPRYLIKTRGQQVTLSCSPISGHRSVSWYQQTPGQGLQFLFEYFSETQRNKGNFPGRFSGRQFSNSRSEMNVSTLELGDSALYLCASSFLGNNYEQYFGPGTRLTVT.

The V and J genes are TRBV11-2 and TRBJ2-7; TRBD2 aligns across 8 bases. Germline CDR1 is SGHAT and CDR2 is FQNNGV. CDR3 length: 14 residues. Unmatched junction bases numbered 5, after V lost 1 base and J lost 6 bases. The CDR3 DNA sequence: TGTGCCAGCAGCTTAGCGGGAGGGCCGCTCGAGCAGTACTTC. This gives the protein CASSLAGGPLEQYF.

The rearrangement uses TRBV5-4 and TRBJ2-2; 12 bases are a match to TRBD2. The trim removed 0 bases at V and 1 base at J, leaving 1 base unmatched. Germline lookup yields CDR1 SGHNT and CDR2 YYREEE (reference sequence). The CDR3 contains 17 residues. This CDR3 is CASSLASGGGNTGELFF. The CDR3 DNA reads TGTGCCAGCAGCTTGGCTAGCGGGGGGGGGAACACCGGGGAGCTGTTTTTT.

This clone has a single count. This chain uses TRBV10-3 with TRBJ1-2; D unresolved. Trimming removed 8 bases from V and 2 bases from J, with 12 bases in between. This CDR3 is built from 13 residues. Per the germline V gene, CDR1 is ENHRY and CDR2 is SYGVKD. In DNA, the CDR3 is TGTGCCATCTATGAAACATACAACTATGGCTACACCTTC. It specifies CAIYETYNYGYTF.

The chain recombines TRBV2 with TRBJ1-3, with TRBD1 matching over 9 bases. The CDR3 is 16 amino acids. From germline, CDR1 is SNHLY and CDR2 FYNNEI. The V gene end was trimmed by 6 bases and the J gene end by 4 bases; junction bases not matched to a gene: 10. The CDR3 region is CASRTGAGTGGNTIYF. CDR3 DNA: TGTGCCAGCAGAACCGGCGCCGGGACAGGGGGAAACACCATATATTTT.

In DNA, the CDR3 is TGTGCCAGCAGCCAGGACTTTACAGATACGCAGTATTTT. Translated, it gives CASSQDFTDTQYF. The chain employs TRBV11-2 and TRBJ2-3; D possibly corresponds to TRBD2 (5 bases). Germline V lookup: CDR1 SGHAT, CDR2 FQNNGV. Trimming removed 5 bases from V and 3 bases from J, with 9 bases in between. This CDR3 contains 13 residues.

The chain is built from TRBV18 and TRBJ1-3; D unresolved. From germline, CDR1 is KGHSH and CDR2 LQKENI. The germline V and J ends were trimmed by 3 bases and 0 bases, with 9 bases remaining between them. The CDR3 length is 15 residues. CDR3 residues: CASSPQTYSGNTIYF. For the CDR3, the DNA is TGTGCCAGCTCACCCCAGACATACTCTGGAAACACCATATATTTT.

This chain connects TRBV7-9 to TRBJ1-2, with 7 positions matching TRBD1. There are 15 residues in the CDR3. In germline, CDR1 is SEHNR, CDR2 FQNEAQ (reference sequence). V trimming: 0 bases; J trimming: 6 bases; junction bases outside the gene matches: 7. The CDR3: CASSLALLGTDGYTF. The CDR3 DNA reads TGTGCCAGCAGCTTAGCGCTATTGGGGACAGATGGCTACACCTTC. The full variable domain, completed using reference TRBV7-9 and TRBJ1-2, is DTGVSQNPRHKITKRGQNVTFRCDPISEHNRLYWYRQTLGQGPEFLTYFQNEAQLEKSRLLSDRFSAERPKGSFSTLEIQRTEQGDSAMYLCASSLALLGTDGYTFGSGTRLTVV.

The V and J genes are TRBV6-5 and TRBJ1-6; no clear D gene. The CDR3 is 14 residues long. CDR1 is MNHEY and CDR2 is SVGAGI in the germline V gene. V was cut by 5 bases and J by 10 bases, with 15 bases left in between. The CDR3 DNA is TGTGCCAGCAGTATCGGGAGCTCAGGCTCACCCCTCCACTTT. This encodes CASSIGSSGSPLHF.

This rearrangement joins TRBV12-5 to TRBJ2-1; TRBD1 aligns across 8 bases. The CDR3 has 16 amino acids. In germline, CDR1 is LGHNT, CDR2 FRNRAP. Trimming took 1 base from V and 8 from J; bases not matched to a gene: 10. This chain's CDR3 is CASGLASGWGQDEQFF. The CDR3 DNA sequence: TGTGCTAGTGGTTTGGCTTCGGGATGGGGACAGGATGAGCAGTTCTTC.

The chain couples TRBV5-1 to TRBJ1-1; 8 bases align to TRBD1. The CDR3 has 14 amino acids. Germline V gives CDR1 SGHRS, CDR2 YFSETQ. V shed 4 bases and J 0 bases; nucleotides not matched to a gene: 2. The CDR3 bases are TGCGCCAGCAGCGAGACAGGGGTGAACACTGAAGCTTTCTTT. Its translation is CASSETGVNTEAFF.

This clone appeared a single time. The genes are TRBV3-1 (or the pseudogene TRBV3-2) and TRBJ1-1, with D perhaps matching TRBD1 (5 bases). The CDR3 extends over 16 amino acids. The germline V and J ends were trimmed by 4 bases and 4 bases, with 19 bases remaining between them. CDR1 and CDR2 (germline): LGHDT, YNNKEL (reference sequence). The CDR3 coding sequence is TGTGCCAGCAGCCCCGGCGGGGGAATTGCGGTCACTGAAGCTTTCTTT. It codes for CASSPGGGIAVTEAFF.

This clone has more than one count but fewer than ten. The chain employs TRBV21-1 and TRBJ1-5; TRBD1 is the table's D call, not checked against the DNA. TRBV21-1 is given as a pseudogene. This CDR3 has 13 residues. This CDR3 is CASSHRGSKPQHF. The CDR3 DNA is TGTGCCAGCAGCCACAGGGGCAGCAAGCCCCAGCATTTT.

The chain links TRBV2 to TRBJ1-2; tentatively, D is TRBD1 (6 bases). Germline CDR1 and CDR2: SNHLY and FYNNEI. This CDR3 has 15 residues. V was cut by 1 base and J by 4 bases, with 13 bases left in between. The CDR3 DNA reads TGTGCCAGCAGTGAAGGCCAGGACAGACCCTATGGCTACACCTTC. Translated: CASSEGQDRPYGYTF.

V is TRBV9 and J is TRBJ2-7, with 8 nucleotides matching TRBD1. Germline V gene data show CDR1 as SGDLS and CDR2 as YYNGEE. The trim removed 1 base at V and 6 bases at J, leaving 9 bases unmatched. The CDR3 loop spans 15 amino acids. The CDR3 is CASSVFSQGAGEQYF. As DNA, the CDR3 is TGTGCCAGCAGCGTATTTAGCCAGGGGGCTGGCGAGCAGTACTTC.

V gene TRBV19 combines with J gene TRBJ2-1; D may be TRBD2 (6 bases). The CDR3 contains 14 residues. Germline lookup yields CDR1 LNHDA and CDR2 SQIVND (reference sequence). Trimming left V 7 bases short and J 6 bases short, with 16 bases between. The CDR3 nucleotides read TGTGCCAGTACCTTGACTAGAATATCCAATGAGCAGTTCTTC. Amino acids: CASTLTRISNEQFF.